The 10 T cell receptor beta chains listed next were all sequenced from one sample in a study of cytomegalovirus exposure and HLA in healthy donors. Primers for the PCR totalled 60 Vbeta and 13 Jbeta. Clones were read by immunoSEQ multiplex PCR, and TCRdb kept only the in-frame ones, dropping some. The table includes approximately 110,000 clones, about 81% detected once. Specimen: PBMCs. Receptors were obtained from a woman in her thirties in good health and CMV-seronegative.

The chain recombines TRBV14 with TRBJ2-7; 7 nucleotides match TRBD1. CDR1 and CDR2 from the germline V gene are SGHDN and FVKESK. The CDR3 runs to 15 residues. Trimming removed 1 base from V and 1 base from J; junction bases left unmatched: 4. CDR3 sequence reads: CASSQVGRGSYEQYF. In DNA form, the CDR3 reads TGTGCCAGCAGCCAAGTGGGCAGGGGGTCCTACGAGCAGTACTTC.

This chain links TRBV9 with TRBJ2-7; TRBD1 agrees at 8 bases. Per germline, CDR1 SGDLS and CDR2 YYNGEE. The length of the CDR3 is 16 residues. The J segment lost 6 bases and the V segment lost 3 bases, leaving 14 bases of the junction unmatched. The CDR3 region is CASSASSFGTGAEQYF. In DNA, the CDR3 is TGTGCCAGCAGCGCCTCCTCTTTTGGGACAGGAGCCGAGCAGTACTTC.

The rearrangement joins TRBV9 to TRBJ2-1, with 13 bases identical to TRBD2. Germline V gives CDR1 SGDLS, CDR2 YYNGEE. The CDR3 sequence is 14 residues long. The J segment lost 6 bases and the V segment lost 7 bases, leaving 4 bases of the junction unmatched. CDR3 amino acids: CASGGLAGINEQFF. Here the CDR3 DNA reads TGTGCCAGCGGGGGACTAGCGGGAATCAATGAGCAGTTCTTC.

This chain links TRBV7-2 with TRBJ2-5, with D possibly being TRBD2 (5 bases). CDR3 length equals 16 residues. Germline V gene data show CDR1 as SGHTA and CDR2 as FQGNSA. Trimming removed 8 bases from V and 2 bases from J, with 21 bases in between. This chain's CDR3 is CASQLGVATRQETQYF. The DNA of the CDR3 is TGTGCCAGCCAGCTCGGGGTAGCTACCAGGCAAGAGACCCAGTACTTC.

CDR3 sequence: CATRVGGSTGELFF. The CDR3 DNA reads TGTGCCACCCGGGTGGGGGGTTCCACCGGGGAGCTGTTTTTT. The chain uses TRBV2 and TRBJ2-2, with D possibly matching TRBD2 (6 bases). Trimming cost V 10 bases and J 4 bases, with 16 bases left between them. Germline CDR1 SNHLY, CDR2 FYNNEI. The CDR3 loop spans 14 amino acids.

In nucleotides, the CDR3 is TGTGCCACCAGCAGAGACCGACTAGCTTGGGTTACGCAGTATTTT. Translation: CATSRDRLAWVTQYF. The V and J genes are TRBV15 and TRBJ2-3; 7 nucleotides match TRBD2. Germline trimming cut 0 bases from V and 8 bases from J; bases unmatched to any gene: 8. The CDR3 covers 15 residues. Per the germline V gene, CDR1 is LNHNV and CDR2 is YYDKDF (reference sequence).

The chain uses TRBV7-3 and TRBJ2-1; TRBD2 agrees at 8 bases. V shed 5 bases and J 11 bases; nucleotides not matched to a gene: 5. The CDR3 sequence is 12 residues long. CDR1 is SGHTA and CDR2 is FQGTGA in the germline V gene. The DNA for the CDR3 is TGTGCCAGCAGCCCCGGGGGGGCGAAGCAGTTCTTC. It translates to CASSPGGAKQFF.

This clone occurred a few times. The J gene is TRBJ1-6, the V gene TRBV9; TRBD1 matches 9 bases. Unmatched junction bases numbered 10, after V lost 3 bases and J lost 9 bases. Per the germline V gene, CDR1 is SGDLS and CDR2 is YYNGEE. This CDR3 has 16 amino acids. The CDR3 DNA sequence: TGTGCCAGCAGCGGATCACGGACAGGGGATACTTCACCCCTCCACTTT. It translates to CASSGSRTGDTSPLHF.

The rearrangement uses TRBV2 and TRBJ1-4, with D possibly TRBD1 on 6 matching bases. In germline, CDR1 is SNHLY, CDR2 FYNNEI. The CDR3 is 15 amino acids. V was clipped by 2 bases and J by 7 bases, with 14 bases between them. The CDR3 loop reads CASSENGGAGEKLFF. The CDR3 DNA reads TGTGCCAGCAGTGAAAATGGGGGCGCGGGTGAAAAACTGTTTTTT.

This chain links TRBV5-1 with TRBJ2-2; tentative D call: TRBD1 (5 bases). The CDR3 is 15 amino acids. Germline assignment: CDR1 SGHRS and CDR2 YFSETQ. The germline V and J ends were trimmed by 0 bases and 2 bases, with 8 bases remaining between them. The CDR3: CASSLADTNTGELFF. For the CDR3, the DNA is TGCGCCAGCAGCTTGGCGGACACCAACACCGGGGAGCTGTTTTTT. The variable domain in full, with the rest retrieved from reference TRBV5-1 and TRBJ2-2, is KAGVTQTPRYLIKTRGQQVTLSCSPISGHRSVSWYQQTPGQGLQFLFEYFSETQRNKGNFPGRFSGRQFSNSRSEMNVSTLELGDSALYLCASSLADTNTGELFFGEGSRLTVL.